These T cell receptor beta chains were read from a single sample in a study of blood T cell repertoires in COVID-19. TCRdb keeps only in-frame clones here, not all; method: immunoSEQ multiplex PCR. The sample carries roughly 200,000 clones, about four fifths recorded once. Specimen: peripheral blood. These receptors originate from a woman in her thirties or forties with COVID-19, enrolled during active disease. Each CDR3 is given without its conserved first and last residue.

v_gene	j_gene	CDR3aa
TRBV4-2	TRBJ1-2	ASSQDRLGGTNYGYT
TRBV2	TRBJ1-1	ASSETGTGYVAEAF
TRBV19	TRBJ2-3	ASSIAQGPQDTQY
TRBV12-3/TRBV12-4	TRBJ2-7	ASSLVTYEQY
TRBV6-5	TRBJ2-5	ASTRGGAQETQY
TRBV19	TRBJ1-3	ASSPQGGWTPISGNTIY
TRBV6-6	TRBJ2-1	ASRSSGSQQF
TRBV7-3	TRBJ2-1	ASSLAGPSSYNEQF
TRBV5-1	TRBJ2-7	ASSLTGFEQY
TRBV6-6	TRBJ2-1	ASRPPGQGANEQF
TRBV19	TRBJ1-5	ATGGAGGYQPQH
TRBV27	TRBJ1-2	ASSDRGHGYT
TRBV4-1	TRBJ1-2	ASSLILSRQGEEGYT
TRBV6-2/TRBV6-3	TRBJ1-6	ASSTTGGESSPLH
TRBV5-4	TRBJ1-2	ASSSDKIGGYT
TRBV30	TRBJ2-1	AIGQGSTLAHEQF
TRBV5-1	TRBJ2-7	ASSLAGLANEQY
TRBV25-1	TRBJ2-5	ASSDLSGRTRAETQY
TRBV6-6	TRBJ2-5	ASRGQGASETQY
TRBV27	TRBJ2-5	VSRGMRETQY
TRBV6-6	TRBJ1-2	ASTPTGNYGYT
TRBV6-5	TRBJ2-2	ASAQRRKTGELF
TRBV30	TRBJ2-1	AWSVLGGNEQF
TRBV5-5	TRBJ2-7	ASSPTGAEQY
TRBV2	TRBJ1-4	ASSVQGVNEKLF
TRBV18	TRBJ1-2	ASSPPGGDAYGYT
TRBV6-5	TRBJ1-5	ASTWGGSGQPQH
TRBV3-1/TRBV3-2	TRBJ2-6	ASSHVRGNPGSGANVLT
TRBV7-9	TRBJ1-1	ASSLGAGSEAF
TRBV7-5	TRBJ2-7	ARSLVEYEQY
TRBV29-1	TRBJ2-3	SVQLADTQY
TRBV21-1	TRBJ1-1	ASSRAGGEFTEAF
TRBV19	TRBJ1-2	ASSMVRRGYT
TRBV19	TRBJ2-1	ASSIREGQGHNEQF
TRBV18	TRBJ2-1	ASSLPSGGEAREQF
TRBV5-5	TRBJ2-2	ASSGGAFGGELF
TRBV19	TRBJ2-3	ASKLRGQTDTQY
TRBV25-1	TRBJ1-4	ASKDISEKLF
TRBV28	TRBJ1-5	ITGIGEQPQH
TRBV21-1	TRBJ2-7	ASGRGPYEQY
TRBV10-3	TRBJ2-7	AISWDTDYEQY
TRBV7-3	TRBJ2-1	ASSLTGLGQGVNEQF
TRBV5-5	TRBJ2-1	ASSPRSRQSYNEQF
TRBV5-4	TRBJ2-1	ASSSLAGGLLGEQF
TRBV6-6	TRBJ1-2	ASKDRDRDSRGYT
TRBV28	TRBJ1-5	ATQRGGGNQPQH
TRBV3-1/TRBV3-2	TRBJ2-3	ASRRGASTDTQY
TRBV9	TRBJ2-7	ASSASTGSYEQY
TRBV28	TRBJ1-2	ASSFTRDRRGYT
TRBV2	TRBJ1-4	ASTPVGGAANEKLF
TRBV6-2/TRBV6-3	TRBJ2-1	ASTPMRGGGDEQF
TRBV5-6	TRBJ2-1	ASKAGGRNEQF
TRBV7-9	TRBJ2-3	ASEASGTDTQY
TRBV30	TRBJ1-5	AWSVGGNQPQH
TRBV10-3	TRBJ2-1	AISVTGGRNEQF
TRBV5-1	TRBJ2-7	ASRYGSYEQY
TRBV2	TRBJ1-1	ASSPPGQGGSEAF